This T cell receptor (beta chain) was recovered during a study of T-cell reconstitution after alpha-beta-depleted transplantation in children. Study-wide results and limits: Recipient T cells and thymic progenitors that survived gave rise to the high TCRbeta diversity observed at day 60 in some patients. By one year post-transplant, T-cell counts and diversity largely arose from T cells that were newly produced. Several hundred expanded graft clones reportedly supplied alpha-beta T cells about two months after transplant.

This CDR3 spans 14 amino acids. The V gene end was trimmed by 4 bases and the J gene end by 4 bases; junction bases not matched to a gene: 4. Germline-derived CDR1 and CDR2 are DFQATT and SNEGSKA (reference sequence). This clonotype came up a few times. The antigen remains unidentified. Preparation of the TCRbeta library was carried out with unique molecular identifiers. TCRdb re-called the PCR reads through MiXCR, storing one row per CDR3 protein. Here the sample spans about 110,000 distinct CDR3 sequences, 10% being singletons. Here the sequenced sample was PBMCs, taken before TCRalphabeta/CD19-depleted stem cell transplant. This chain connects TRBV20-1 to TRBJ2-1, with 10 nucleotides matching TRBD2. The clonotype was recovered from a boy younger than 10 with acute lymphoblastic leukemia, due to receive a stem cell transplant. DNA of the CDR3: TGCAGTGCTACCGGACTAGCGGTTTACAATGAGCAGTTCTTC. This translates into CSATGLAVYNEQFF.